This T cell receptor beta chain was captured in a study of monozygotic twins with inflammatory bowel disease. TCRdb reanalyzed the 5' RACE reads, giving one entry per CDR3 protein sequence and no DNA. This sample's clone table lists about 210,000 distinct CDR3 sequences. CDR1 DFQATT and CDR2 SNEGSKA come from the germline V gene (reference sequence). The CDR3 length is 15 residues. The chain combines TRBV20-1 with TRBJ1-4; lacking DNA, the TRBD1 call made by TCRdb goes unchecked. Input material: blood. The sequence came from a human donor with ulcerative colitis or Crohn's disease, or a healthy co-twin of an affected twin (not recorded which). This CDR3 reads CSARDLTGGNEKLFF.